This T cell receptor beta chain was documented in a study of T cell responses to AZD1222 COVID-19 vaccine listed by TCRdb under 2021. Broadly, across the study: AZD1222 recipients whose second dose came at about 4 weeks and those whose second dose came at about 12 weeks were combined into one group, since spike-specific TCR depth and breadth did not differ between the two schedules. TCR sequencing covered roughly 230 trial participants: 200 to 220 given two doses of AZD1222 and around 26 given two doses of MenACWY control vaccine. Trial participants were enrolled by age into 18-55, 56-69 and 70-plus year subgroups, with around 150, 28 and 57 TCR-sequenced participants respectively.

Broad study findings and their caveats: Spike-specific TCR breadth and depth rose significantly after two AZD1222 doses compared with day 0 and with MenACWY recipients. Reportedly, close to half of the unique spike-specific TCRs recognized epitopes lying outside the regions that are mutated in the B.1.351 and B.1.1.7 variants. The 56-69-year group was small, and its depth increase did not reach significance, likely because of low power. The whole spike protein was spanned by vaccine-associated CD4 TCRs, and dominant responses were seen in regions 160-218 and 743-854. Most participants were white British and females outnumbered males, and the authors suggested that clonal diversity may have been underestimated. Conclusions about previously exposed vaccinees are limited, since just a handful of AZD1222 recipients were seropositive for SARS-CoV-2 at baseline. No day 14 peak-response samples were available, so repertoires were characterized only after the peak T cell response.

The time point label corresponds to: baseline before first vaccination. Samples from vaccinated people were obtained from the UK trials COV001 and COV002, which included a single-blind randomized controlled phase 2/3 trial of AZD1222 (ChAdOx1 nCoV-19) in healthy adults. For TCRbeta chain sequencing, PBMC samples were collected from trial participants at day 0 and at day 28 after the second dose. This clone has just one count. This receptor's antigen is unknown. Base-call qualities are not available, and no considerably larger clone is one nucleotide away. The CDR3 regions of human TCRbeta chains were subjected to immunosequencing. In the original analysis: Repertoire TCRs were checked for matches against a reference library of SARS-CoV-2-specific TCRs that had been generated using the MIRA antigen-specificity platform. Breadth meant the fraction of unique TCRs that were SARS-CoV-2-associated, whereas depth meant the fraction of total T cells that were SARS-CoV-2-associated. Each spike-specific TCR was assigned to its reactive spike region and to a CD4 or CD8 class using the MIRA data. Log10-transformed breadth and depth values were compared by one-way ANOVA with Sidak's multiple comparisons tests. As stored in TCRdb, this immuneACCESS dataset retains in-frame rearrangements with V and J assigned. A fraction of the clones does not appear; measured against another copy, unresolved V genes explain less than half of the discrepancy, and the remainder lacks a known reason. The D gene and trimming were derived from the DNA, and the V and J assignments and clone size from that table. This sample is represented by 100,000 to 150,000 clones; 89% of them were singletons. The top ten clones comprise 1.5% to 1.7% of the sample.

Reading the germline V gene (reference sequence) gives CDR1 SEHNR and CDR2 FQNEAQ. V is reduced by 1 base and J by 2 bases, leaving a spacing of 18 bases between them. The CDR3, from cysteine to phenylalanine, totals 17 residues. Solely the CDR3 DNA is kept, with 51 bases framed from the first base. The rearranged segments are TRBV7-9 and TRBJ2-7; D gene: possibly TRBD2, on 5 matching bases. The sequencing used peripheral blood, collected on day 0 of AZD1222 vaccination. This TCR came from an adult in good health. The sequenced DNA is TGTGCCAGCAGCTTAGTGCCCTCCTCGGACTTTACCTACGAGCAGTACTTC. It translates as CASSLVPSSDFTYEQYF.